This T cell receptor beta chain was profiled in a study of identical twins. Healthy Caucasians supplied all donations. About this clonotype: No antigen is known for it.

TCRdb reanalysed the 5' RACE reads using MiXCR and keeps one entry per CDR3 protein. The sample lists 240,000 or so distinct CDR3 sequences, roughly a tenth occurring once. General study findings and limits: There were fewer insertions in abundant cord blood beta clonotypes, but memory repertoires showed no such pattern. Models underestimated TCR alpha sharing (out-of-frame) in monozygotic twins. Out-of-frame alpha sequences common to twins were enriched for low generation probability.

Sequencing used memory T cells sorted from blood. This receptor was identified in a man aged 50 or older in good health.

The CDR3 region is CASTRGQGYSPLHF. In DNA form, the CDR3 reads TGTGCCAGCACCCGAGGTCAGGGCTATTCACCCCTCCACTTT. This rearrangement joins TRBV5-6 to TRBJ1-6; tentatively, D is TRBD1 (5 bases). This CDR3 spans 14 amino acids. Trimming removed 6 bases at V and 8 bases at J, with 15 bases between. Germline CDR1 SGHDT, CDR2 YYEEEE. The variable domain in full, completed from reference TRBV5-6 and TRBJ1-6, reads DAGVTQSPTHLIKTRGQQVTLRCSPKSGHDTVSWYQQALGQGPQFIFQYYEEEERQRGNFPDRFSGHQFPNYSSELNVNALLLGDSALYLCASTRGQGYSPLHFGNGTRLTVT.